This T cell receptor beta chain appears in the sequencing data of a study of tissue T cells after allogeneic stem cell transplantation. On the study more broadly: CD3+ T cells were flow-sorted when enough cells; otherwise DNA extracted directly.

TCRbeta CDR3 was sequenced at survey depth with template counts. TCRdb's copy holds only in-frame clones and misses some; the assay was immunoSEQ multiplex PCR. This sample carries 35,000 to 50,000 clones, around nine tenths of them seen once, and the ten largest clones take 3% to 4%. Findings and limits, study-wide: Within patients, tissue anatomy strongly shaped TCR repertoire composition.

In the case of this clone: Antigen specificity is unknown.

The germline V gene encodes CDR1 ENHRY and CDR2 SYGVKD. The CDR3 spans 14 residues. V was cut by 4 bases and J by 0 bases, with 9 bases left in between. Sequencing was performed on blood, taken before transplantation. The sequence was obtained from a woman aged 35 to 75 who later had graft-versus-host disease after an allogeneic stem cell transplant. The chain couples TRBV10-3 to TRBJ1-2; D unclear. CDR3 sequence: CAISADTSNYGYTF. Here the CDR3 DNA reads TGTGCCATCAGTGCCGACACTTCTAACTATGGCTACACCTTC.